Below, 9 T cell receptor beta chains from the same sample are listed, as sequenced in a study of blood T cell repertoires in COVID-19. TCRdb's table, derived via immunoSEQ multiplex PCR, lists solely in-frame clones and lacks some. This sample yields more than 150,000 clones, of which roughly 80% are seen a single time; 13% to 15% belongs to the top ten. Sequenced: PBMCs or T cells enriched from blood (not recorded which). The receptor source for this set is a man between 60 and 75 years old who had been exposed to COVID-19.

This sequence joins TRBV3-1 (or the pseudogene TRBV3-2) and TRBJ2-7; D is undetermined. The CDR3 is made up of 13 amino acids. The germline V gene encodes CDR1 LGHDT and CDR2 YNNKEL (reference sequence). V lost 8 bases and J 5 bases, leaving 16 bases between the germline ends. The CDR3 reads CASSPGAVNEQYF. The CDR3 DNA reads as TGTGCCAGCTCCCCCGGTGCGGTGAACGAGCAGTACTTC.

V is TRBV2 and J is TRBJ1-4, with TRBD1 identical over 7 bases. V gave up 2 bases and J gave up 7 bases; unmatched junction bases: 7. Germline assignment: CDR1 SNHLY and CDR2 FYNNEI. CDR3 size: 15 residues. CDR3 loop: CASSETRTGFEKLFF. CDR3 nucleotides: TGTGCCAGCAGTGAAACCCGGACAGGTTTTGAAAAACTGTTTTTT.

V is TRBV11-3 and J is TRBJ1-4; D gene unclear. CDR1 and CDR2 from the germline V gene are SGHNT and YENEEA. Trimming took 0 bases from V and 7 from J, leaving 9 bases between them. CDR3 length: 14 amino acids. The CDR3 nucleotides read TGTGCCAGCAGCTTAGACTCCCTGGCTGAAAAACTGTTTTTT. It translates to CASSLDSLAEKLFF. The entire variable domain, with the rest obtained from reference TRBV11-3 and TRBJ1-4, is as follows: EAGVVQSPRYKIIEKKQPVAFWCNPISGHNTLYWYLQNLGQGPELLIRYENEEAVDDSQLPKDRFSAERLKGVDSTLKIQPAELGDSAVYLCASSLDSLAEKLFFGSGTQLSVL.

This clone was observed a few times. J is TRBJ2-7 and V is TRBV5-1, with D hard to call. The CDR3 contains 13 residues. Germline CDR1 reads SGHRS; CDR2 reads YFSETQ. Trimming left V 0 bases short and J 2 bases short, with 6 bases between. CDR3 in DNA: TGCGCCAGCAGCTTGGCCAGTCCCTACGAGCAGTACTTC. It specifies CASSLASPYEQYF.

The CDR3 sequence: CGVGTGGKNEQFF. The CDR3 region has the DNA TGTGGGGTCGGGACAGGGGGCAAAAATGAGCAGTTCTTC. V gene TRBV27 combines with J gene TRBJ2-1; 12 bases align to TRBD1. This CDR3 contains 13 residues. Germline lookup yields CDR1 MNHEY and CDR2 SMNVEV (reference sequence).

This chain joins TRBV9 and TRBJ2-2; the match to TRBD2 covers 8 bases. Trimming at V came to 0 bases and at J to 1 base, leaving 2 bases not matched to a gene. CDR1 and CDR2 (germline): SGDLS, YYNGEE. This CDR3 spans 16 amino acids. CDR3 in DNA: TGTGCCAGCAGCGTAGTGAGCGGGAGGAACACCGGGGAGCTGTTTTTT. Protein: CASSVVSGRNTGELFF.

V usage is TRBV29-1 and J usage is TRBJ1-1; tentative D call: TRBD1 (5 bases). The CDR3 covers 13 residues. Trimming stripped 4 bases from V and 4 bases from J, with 13 bases between. Germline assignment: CDR1 SQVTM and CDR2 ANQGSEA. In DNA form, the CDR3 reads TGCAGCGTTGTTATCGTCGGGGGCACTGAAGCTTTCTTT. Its protein product is CSVVIVGGTEAFF.

The CDR3 nucleotides read TGTGCCAGCAGCCAAGATCAAGCAGGGACTAGCGGGGCAATTACTAGAGAGACCCAGTACTTC. Its protein product is CASSQDQAGTSGAITRETQYF. The chain recombines TRBV4-2 with TRBJ2-5, with TRBD2 identical over 13 bases. Germline CDR1 and CDR2: LGHNA and YNFKEQ. CDR3 length equals 21 residues. V shed 0 bases, J shed 4 bases, and the junction held 17 bases outside the gene matches.

The chain has TRBV7-9 and TRBJ1-1, with no clear D. This CDR3 has 12 amino acids. Germline-derived CDR1 and CDR2 are SEHNR and FQNEAQ (reference sequence). The V end was cut by 3 bases, the J end by 3 bases, with 5 bases between. CDR3 amino acids: CASSLDYTEAFF. The CDR3 DNA reads TGTGCCAGCAGCTTGGACTACACTGAAGCTTTCTTT.